The 6 T cell receptor beta chains below all came from one sample that was sequenced in a study of cytomegalovirus exposure and HLA in healthy donors. Clones were read by immunoSEQ multiplex PCR, and TCRdb kept only the in-frame ones, dropping some. Among roughly 310,000 clones listed, approximately 86% were seen once. The sample consisted of PBMCs. The receptors here all came from a man between 25 and 39 years old in good health and CMV-seronegative.

Turning to this clone: This CDR3 is also generated by other DNA sequences in the sample. This sequence joins TRBV27 and TRBJ1-5; the match to TRBD1 covers 7 bases. J gave up 2 bases and V 6 bases, and 16 bases lay outside the gene matches. Germline values: CDR1 MNHEY, CDR2 SMNVEV (reference sequence). The CDR3 is 18 amino acids. CDR3 sequence reads: CASSSRGGGLLGNQPQHF. The DNA for the CDR3 is TGTGCCAGCAGCTCCCGTGGAGGGGGCCTTCTCGGCAATCAGCCCCAGCATTTT.

The rearrangement links TRBV4-1 to TRBJ2-3, with TRBD2 matching over 8 bases. V lost 2 bases and J lost 14; bases outside the gene matches: 12. The germline V gene encodes CDR1 MGHRA and CDR2 YSYEKL. The length of the CDR3 is 14 residues. The CDR3: CASSQRFGGLGWYF. The CDR3, as DNA: TGCGCCAGCAGCCAAAGGTTTGGGGGACTAGGTTGGTATTTT.

This chain uses TRBV25-1 with TRBJ1-1, with TRBD1 as a possible D gene (6 bases). The germline V gene encodes CDR1 MGHDK and CDR2 SYGVNS. The V end lost 0 bases, the J end lost 6 bases, and 23 bases lay between the germline ends. CDR3 size: 18 residues. The CDR3 reads CASSEYRGGGGAQAEAFF. CDR3 nucleotides: TGTGCCAGCAGTGAATACCGGGGAGGGGGTGGTGCGCAGGCTGAAGCTTTCTTT.

The chain is built from TRBV27 and TRBJ1-6, with D unclear. Between the trimmed V and J ends, which lost 5 bases and 9 bases, there was a span of 20 bases. Looked up from germline, CDR1 is MNHEY and CDR2 is SMNVEV (reference sequence). This CDR3 spans 16 amino acids. CDR3 bases: TGTGCCAGCAGTCGGCAGGCACAGCTTGAGGGTTCACCCCTCCACTTT. Translation gives CASSRQAQLEGSPLHF.

This chain's CDR3 is CASSVFEGEQFF. The CDR3 bases are TGTGCCAGCAGTGTCTTTGAGGGTGAGCAGTTCTTC. The V call is TRBV25-1, the J call TRBJ2-1; D perhaps matches TRBD2 (5 bases). Deletions cut 4 bases from V and 9 bases from J, with 10 bases between. The V gene's germline CDR1 is MGHDK and CDR2 SYGVNS. This CDR3 is 12 amino acids long.

This chain links TRBV7-7 with TRBJ2-3, with D possibly TRBD1 on 6 matching bases. The CDR3 spans 13 residues. Germline CDR1 is SSHAT and CDR2 is FNYEAQ (reference sequence). V gave up 4 bases and J gave up 2 bases, with 7 bases separating them. CDR3 residues: CASSWDITDTQYF. The CDR3 DNA reads as TGTGCCAGCAGCTGGGACATCACAGATACGCAGTATTTT.